The 11 T cell receptor beta chains given below trace back to one sample, sequenced in a study of CD8 T cells in Susac syndrome (dated by TCRdb to about 2019). Libraries were constructed by the immunoSEQ multiplex PCR assay. RNA was extracted with the RNeasy kit and about 0.5 to 1 ug was reverse transcribed using random hexamers. TCRdb trimmed public reads at Q25 via fastp, called clones via MiXCR and kept in-frame beta chains. A single entry per CDR3 protein holds the most common genes and DNA from its merged rows. Present in this sample are around 26,000 distinct CDR3 sequences, about 95% of which were seen just once. The ten largest clones add up to around 0.27% of the sample. The sequenced sample consisted of CD8+ T cells from PBMCs. The receptors originated from a human donor in good health.

This clonotype was detected once. The gene calls are TRBV12-3 or TRBV12-4 and TRBJ1-2; D unresolved. The V end lost 6 bases, the J end lost 3 bases, and 14 bases lay between the germline ends. The CDR3 contains 14 residues. The CDR3 here is CASSSFLGDYGYTF. CDR3 in DNA: TGTGCCAGCAGCTCGTTCTTAGGAGACTATGGCTACACCTTC.

The V and J genes are TRBV29-1 and TRBJ1-2; D is possibly TRBD1 (5 bases). V was clipped by 3 bases and J by 3 bases, with 5 bases between them. The CDR3 contains 11 residues. Germline V gene lookup returns CDR1 SQVTM and CDR2 ANQGSEA. CDR3 in DNA: TGCAGCGTTGAGACAGACTATGGCTACACCTTC. This codes for CSVETDYGYTF.

This chain joins TRBV29-1 and TRBJ1-1, with 7 bases that match TRBD1. After removal of 6 bases from V and 9 bases from J, the junction contained 13 bases not matched to a gene. Germline CDR1 and CDR2: SQVTM and ANQGSEA. The CDR3 is made up of 13 amino acids. CDR3 DNA: TGCAGCGTCGTAGACCTCGGACAGGCTAAAGCTTTCTTT. Translating gives CSVVDLGQAKAFF.

The V call is TRBV7-9, the J call TRBJ1-2, with D possibly TRBD1 on 6 matching bases. V was clipped by 5 bases and J by 3 bases, with 13 bases between them. In germline, CDR1 is SEHNR, CDR2 FQNEAQ (reference sequence). The CDR3 length is 14 residues. The CDR3 region has the DNA TGTGCCAGCAGCCTGGGGGGCAGGGACTATGGCTACACCTTC. This sequence encodes CASSLGGRDYGYTF. The complete variable domain, with remaining parts taken from reference TRBV7-9 and TRBJ1-2, reads DTGVSQNPRHKITKRGQNVTFRCDPISEHNRLYWYRQTLGQGPEFLTYFQNEAQLEKSRLLSDRFSAERPKGSFSTLEIQRTEQGDSAMYLCASSLGGRDYGYTFGSGTRLTVV.

This chain links TRBV18 with TRBJ1-6; no reliable D call. The CDR3 is made up of 15 amino acids. Per germline, CDR1 KGHSH and CDR2 LQKENI. V shed 3 bases and J shed 10 bases, with 16 bases lying between them. In DNA, the CDR3 is TGTGCCAGCTCACCTGGGGTTGCCGCTGGATCACCCCTCCACTTT. Translated, it gives CASSPGVAAGSPLHF.

The chain combines TRBV14 with TRBJ2-6; 7 bases match TRBD2. CDR1 is SGHDN and CDR2 is FVKESK in the germline V gene. V shed 6 bases and J 0 bases; nucleotides not matched to a gene: 11. This CDR3 contains 18 residues. The CDR3 DNA sequence: TGTGCCAGCAGTCACGGGGGGACGGTTGTCTCTGGGGCCAACGTCCTGACTTTC. Protein product: CASSHGGTVVSGANVLTF.

This clonotype was seen just once. The chain carries TRBV5-1 and TRBJ1-1; 7 bases fit TRBD1. The CDR3 sequence is 14 residues long. Trimming took 4 bases from V and 1 from J; bases not matched to a gene: 4. CDR1 is SGHRS and CDR2 is YFSETQ in the germline V gene. The CDR3 sequence: CASSHRGENTEAFF. CDR3 sequence (DNA): TGCGCCAGCAGCCACAGGGGAGAGAACACTGAAGCTTTCTTT. Combining the CDR3 with reference TRBV5-1 and TRBJ1-1 gives the whole variable domain KAGVTQTPRYLIKTRGQQVTLSCSPISGHRSVSWYQQTPGQGLQFLFEYFSETQRNKGNFPGRFSGRQFSNSRSEMNVSTLELGDSALYLCASSHRGENTEAFFGQGTRLTVV.

The CDR3 coding sequence is TGTGCCAGCAGCGCGACGGAGACTAGCGGGGGCGGTGAGCAGTTCTTC. Its protein is CASSATETSGGGEQFF. The chain joins TRBV7-9 to TRBJ2-1; 12 bases are shared with TRBD2. Trimming took 5 bases from V and 9 from J; bases not matched to a gene: 11. This CDR3 has 16 amino acids. Germline values: CDR1 SEHNR, CDR2 FQNEAQ (reference sequence).

The chain has TRBV7-9 and TRBJ2-1; TRBD2 might be the D (6 bases). There are 14 residues in the CDR3. Germline assignment: CDR1 SEHNR and CDR2 FQNEAQ (reference sequence). Deletions cut 3 bases from V and 4 bases from J, with 10 bases between. CDR3 amino acids: CASSFGLNYNEQFF. The CDR3, as DNA: TGTGCCAGCAGCTTTGGACTAAATTACAATGAGCAGTTCTTC.

This clonotype showed up just once. V usage is TRBV9 and J usage is TRBJ2-2; no firm D call. Deletions cut 4 bases from V and 0 bases from J, with 10 bases between. The CDR3 length is 15 residues. Per the germline V gene, CDR1 is SGDLS and CDR2 is YYNGEE. The CDR3 DNA is TGTGCCAGCAGCCCGCAGATTACGAACACCGGGGAGCTGTTTTTT. Its protein product is CASSPQITNTGELFF.

The chain joins TRBV6-1 to TRBJ2-7; no definite D call. Germline loops: CDR1 MNHNS, CDR2 SASEGT. V gave up 4 bases and J gave up 1 base, with 8 bases separating them. The CDR3 spans 13 residues. The CDR3, as DNA: TGTGCCAGCAGTGCTCACGCATCCTACGAGCAGTACTTC. It translates to CASSAHASYEQYF.